Below are 2 T cell receptor beta chains sequenced from a single sample in a study of OX40 agonist ivuxolimab in advanced cancers. Libraries were prepared by immunoSEQ multiplex PCR; TCRdb keeps only in-frame clonotypes and omits some of them. The sample has 100,000 or so clones; approximately 90% are singletons. The sample consisted of CD4+ or CD8+ T cells sorted from blood, taken in a trial of the OX40 agonist ivuxolimab. These TCRs come from an adult with an advanced solid tumor such as melanoma, head and neck, liver or kidney cancer.

The chain combines TRBV6-1 with TRBJ2-7; possibly TRBD1 for D (6 bases). Trimming left V 5 bases short and J 5 bases short, with 16 bases between. The germline gives CDR1 MNHNS, CDR2 SASEGT. This CDR3 is 14 amino acids long. In DNA, the CDR3 is TGTGCCAGCAGTAAGGGGGTAAGGGGAGACGAGCAGTACTTC. It encodes CASSKGVRGDEQYF.

This clone was recorded only once. The chain is built from TRBV19 and TRBJ2-5, with TRBD1 matching 9 bases. Matching the DNA end better, TRBJ2-7 makes the J call doubtful. The length of the CDR3 is 15 residues. Germline V gene data show CDR1 as LNHDA and CDR2 as SQIVND (reference sequence). The CDR3 DNA is TGTGCCAGTAGTATTGGACAGGGGCTACCCTACGAGCAGTACTTC. Amino acid sequence: CASSIGQGLPYEQYF.